Listed below are T cell receptor beta chains from one sample, sequenced in a study of blood T cell repertoires in COVID-19. Only in-frame clones appear in the TCRdb table, and some are missing; sequencing was by immunoSEQ multiplex PCR. The sample lists 350,000 to 550,000 clones; 80% to 90% were seen once. Specimen: PBMCs or T cells enriched from blood (not recorded which). The source of these receptors is a young man who had recovered from COVID-19. Each CDR3 is given with its conserved first and last residue. A D gene is named only where the DNA matches it firmly. The size of a clone is reported for some rows only, either as once, few or many, or as a class for expanded clones.

V gene: TRBV5-1
J gene: TRBJ2-1
clone size: -
D gene: -
CDR3 protein: CASHTLADNEQFF
CDR3 DNA: TGCGCCAGCCATACCCTAGCAGACAATGAGCAGTTCTTC

V gene: TRBV5-1
J gene: TRBJ2-5
clone size: -
D gene: -
CDR3 protein: CASSYRDFQETQYF
CDR3 DNA: TGCGCCAGCAGCTACCGGGACTTCCAAGAGACCCAGTACTTC

V gene: TRBV29-1
J gene: TRBJ2-7
clone size: -
D gene: TRBD1
CDR3 protein: CSVGGGDRGYEQYF
CDR3 DNA: TGCAGCGTTGGTGGGGGGGACAGGGGCTACGAGCAGTACTTC

V gene: TRBV2
J gene: TRBJ2-5
clone size: -
D gene: TRBD2
CDR3 protein: CASRGLAGVSETQYF
CDR3 DNA: TGTGCCAGCAGAGGACTAGCGGGAGTCTCAGAGACCCAGTACTTC

V gene: TRBV27
J gene: TRBJ2-2
clone size: -
D gene: -
CDR3 protein: CASTRGSRPDTGELFF
CDR3 DNA: TGTGCCAGCACGCGTGGGAGCCGCCCCGACACCGGGGAGCTGTTTTTT

V gene: TRBV10-1
J gene: TRBJ1-2
clone size: -
D gene: TRBD1
CDR3 protein: CASSPGGQGNYGYTF
CDR3 DNA: TGCGCCAGCAGTCCTGGGGGACAGGGGAACTATGGCTACACCTTC

V gene: TRBV19
J gene: TRBJ1-2
clone size: once
D gene: -
CDR3 protein: CASSHGSNYGYTF
CDR3 DNA: TGTGCCAGTAGTCATGGCAGTAACTATGGCTACACCTTC

V gene: TRBV10-3
J gene: TRBJ1-5
clone size: once
D gene: TRBD1
CDR3 protein: CAISPGTGVNQPQHF
CDR3 DNA: TGTGCCATCAGCCCCGGGACAGGGGTCAATCAGCCCCAGCATTTT

V gene: TRBV19
J gene: TRBJ1-5
clone size: once
D gene: -
CDR3 protein: CASSNGLGQPQHF
CDR3 DNA: TGTGCCAGTAGTAACGGGTTGGGTCAGCCCCAGCATTTT

V gene: TRBV19
J gene: TRBJ1-2
clone size: -
D gene: -
CDR3 protein: CASTGRAEGYTF
CDR3 DNA: TGTGCCAGTACTGGCAGGGCGGAAGGCTACACCTTC

V gene: TRBV15
J gene: TRBJ2-7
clone size: -
D gene: TRBD1
CDR3 protein: CATSRGTGGYEQYF
CDR3 DNA: TGTGCCACCAGCAGAGGGACAGGGGGCTACGAGCAGTACTTC

V gene: TRBV3-1/TRBV3-2
J gene: TRBJ2-7
clone size: few
D gene: TRBD2
CDR3 protein: CASSPSGGPYEQYF
CDR3 DNA: TGTGCCAGCAGCCCTAGCGGAGGCCCCTACGAGCAGTACTTC

V gene: TRBV4-1
J gene: TRBJ2-4
clone size: -
D gene: TRBD1
CDR3 protein: CASSQPRTGKNIQYF
CDR3 DNA: TGCGCCAGCAGCCAACCCCGGACAGGGAAAAACATTCAGTACTTC

V gene: TRBV4-1
J gene: TRBJ2-7
clone size: -
D gene: TRBD1
CDR3 protein: CASSQVGLRTGGYEQYF
CDR3 DNA: TGCGCCAGCAGCCAAGTAGGTCTTAGGACAGGGGGATACGAGCAGTACTTC

V gene: TRBV29-1
J gene: TRBJ2-3
clone size: -
D gene: -
CDR3 protein: CSVERQLIRADTQYF
CDR3 DNA: TGCAGCGTAGAGAGACAGTTGATTAGGGCAGATACGCAGTATTTT

V gene: TRBV3-1/TRBV3-2
J gene: TRBJ1-1
clone size: -
D gene: -
CDR3 protein: CASSQVSGDTEAFF
CDR3 DNA: TGTGCCAGCAGCCAAGTCTCGGGGGACACTGAAGCTTTCTTT

V gene: TRBV29-1
J gene: TRBJ1-1
clone size: many
D gene: -
CDR3 protein: CSVVAEAFF
CDR3 DNA: TGCAGCGTTGTAGCTGAAGCTTTCTTT

V gene: TRBV6-5
J gene: TRBJ1-1
clone size: -
D gene: TRBD1
CDR3 protein: CASTTRGRGAEAFF
CDR3 DNA: TGTGCCAGCACCACGAGGGGCAGGGGGGCTGAAGCTTTCTTT

V gene: TRBV11-2
J gene: TRBJ1-2
clone size: once
D gene: -
CDR3 protein: CASSLDRGSRDGYTF
CDR3 DNA: TGTGCCAGCAGCTTAGATCGGGGATCACGAGATGGCTACACCTTC

V gene: TRBV27
J gene: TRBJ2-7
clone size: -
D gene: -
CDR3 protein: CASSPNSGYEQYF
CDR3 DNA: TGTGCCAGCAGTCCCAATAGCGGCTACGAGCAGTACTTC